The rows below give T cell receptor beta chains drawn from one sample of a study of blood T cell repertoires in COVID-19. Profiling relied on immunoSEQ multiplex PCR, and the TCRdb table lists in-frame clones only, not all of them. The table records about 140,000 clones, around 82% of them present only once. The sample was peripheral blood. The receptor set was obtained from a human donor in a cohort sampled during active COVID-19. The CDR3 runs from the conserved cysteine through the conserved F or W.

V,J,CDR3
TRBV2,TRBJ2-5,CASSSLLQETQYF
TRBV6-5,TRBJ2-5,CASTTQRGQETQYF
TRBV5-6,TRBJ2-7,CASSRAGQGGYF
TRBV5-4,TRBJ1-2,CASSLDSRVGYGYTF
TRBV28,TRBJ2-1,CASFPSGRGDYNEQFF
TRBV7-2,TRBJ2-3,CASSFDWYSTDTQYF
TRBV5-6,TRBJ1-1,CASSFGTTSPTFF
TRBV7-8,TRBJ2-7,CASSQSAYEQYF
TRBV2,TRBJ1-4,CASLRNEKLFF
TRBV5-1,TRBJ2-2,CASSLEGTSLVGELFF
TRBV6-5,TRBJ2-1,CASNLGGGEQFF
TRBV5-8,TRBJ1-3,CASSLPGSGNTIYF
TRBV27,TRBJ2-1,CASTPGQDNNEQFF
TRBV19,TRBJ1-3,CATRLEPANTIYF
TRBV30,TRBJ2-3,CAWIAGLAGTDTQYF
TRBV6-2/TRBV6-3,TRBJ2-3,CASSWGLARASSTDTQYF
TRBV5-4,TRBJ1-2,CASSYRGGYTF
TRBV4-2,TRBJ2-6,CASSQGQGASSGANVLTF
TRBV19,TRBJ1-2,CASSIGKEGTRGYTF
TRBV5-5,TRBJ1-1,CASSPRDRGGGTEAFF
TRBV5-6,TRBJ2-2,CASSLDQHSSTGELFF
TRBV7-9,TRBJ1-6,CASSLGTGGPPLHF
TRBV27,TRBJ2-5,CASSLLGGAGNQETQYF
TRBV3-1/TRBV3-2,TRBJ2-7,CASSRQGTGINEQYF
TRBV3-1/TRBV3-2,TRBJ2-1,CASSQGRAGGYNEQFF
TRBV2,TRBJ2-1,CASRGLAGADNEQFF
TRBV5-4,TRBJ2-3,CASSSPAGTSGDDTQYF
TRBV9,TRBJ2-5,CASSETSGQETQYF
TRBV6-5,TRBJ2-7,CASSYSPSGGYEQYF
TRBV7-2,TRBJ1-1,CASSSRPGLNTEAFF
TRBV6-1,TRBJ1-2,CASSESQGMFYGYTF
TRBV6-5,TRBJ1-5,CASRTGGRNQPQHF
TRBV11-1,TRBJ2-1,CASSLTTGGENEQFF
TRBV7-9,TRBJ2-1,CASSAGLAGHNEQFF
TRBV18,TRBJ2-1,CASSPGTGGINEQFF
TRBV4-3,TRBJ1-2,CASSQAGQGSNYGYTF
TRBV5-1,TRBJ1-4,CASSPDGSNEKLFF
TRBV19,TRBJ1-1,CASDRGQGNTEAFF
TRBV15,TRBJ2-3,CATSRGLPGTDTQYF
TRBV3-1/TRBV3-2,TRBJ2-5,CASSQGLLAGVETQYF
TRBV6-2/TRBV6-3,TRBJ2-2,CASSDRRGNTGELFF
TRBV6-5,TRBJ2-7,CASRDRALYEQYF
TRBV30,TRBJ1-2,CAWRDRGREGYTF
TRBV7-8,TRBJ2-6,CASSFPGERSANVLTF
TRBV6-2/TRBV6-3,TRBJ2-7,CASSAGVYYEQYF
TRBV10-3,TRBJ1-2,CASDPGQSLYTF
TRBV2,TRBJ2-5,CASRTEAPPELETQYF
TRBV27,TRBJ2-2,CASSPRQGASTGELFF
TRBV2,TRBJ1-2,CASSAPIQGAAYGYTF
TRBV6-5,TRBJ1-5,CASSRTGMSNQPQHF